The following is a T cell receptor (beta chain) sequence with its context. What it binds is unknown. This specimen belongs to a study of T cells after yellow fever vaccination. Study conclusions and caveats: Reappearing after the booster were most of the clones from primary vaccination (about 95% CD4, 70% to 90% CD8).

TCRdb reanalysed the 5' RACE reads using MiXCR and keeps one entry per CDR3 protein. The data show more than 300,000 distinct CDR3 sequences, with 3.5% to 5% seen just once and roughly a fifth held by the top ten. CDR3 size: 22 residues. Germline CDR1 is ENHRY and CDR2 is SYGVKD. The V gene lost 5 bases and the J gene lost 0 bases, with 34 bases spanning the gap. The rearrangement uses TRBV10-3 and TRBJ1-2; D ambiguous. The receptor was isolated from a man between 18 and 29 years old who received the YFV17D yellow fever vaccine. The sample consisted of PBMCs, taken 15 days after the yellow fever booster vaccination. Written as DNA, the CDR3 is TGTGCCATCAGTCCGGCGAAAGGGATACCCCACCCCAGCGGGAGTTCTAACTATGGCTACACCTTC. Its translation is CAISPAKGIPHPSGSSNYGYTF.